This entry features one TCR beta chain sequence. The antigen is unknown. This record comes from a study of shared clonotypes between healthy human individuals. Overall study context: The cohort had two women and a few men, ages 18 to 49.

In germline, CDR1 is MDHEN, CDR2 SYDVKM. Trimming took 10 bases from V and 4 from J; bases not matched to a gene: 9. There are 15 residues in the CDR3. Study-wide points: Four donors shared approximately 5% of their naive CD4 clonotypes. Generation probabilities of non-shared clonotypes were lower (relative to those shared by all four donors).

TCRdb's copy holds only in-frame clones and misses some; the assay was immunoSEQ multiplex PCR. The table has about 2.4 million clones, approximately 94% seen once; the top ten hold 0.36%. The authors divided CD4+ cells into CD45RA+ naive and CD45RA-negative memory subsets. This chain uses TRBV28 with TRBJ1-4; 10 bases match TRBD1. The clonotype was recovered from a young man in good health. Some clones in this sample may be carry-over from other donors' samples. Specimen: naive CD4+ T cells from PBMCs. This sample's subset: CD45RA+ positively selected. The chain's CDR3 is CATRTGGALNEKLFF. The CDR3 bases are TGTGCCACCCGGACAGGGGGGGCCCTTAATGAAAAACTGTTTTTT.